This T cell receptor beta chain emerged from a study of OX40 agonist ivuxolimab in advanced cancers. About the study: An anti-OX40 (CD134) antibody with agonistic activity, ivuxolimab, was administered to patients.

This clone was seen more than once but under ten times. Its cognate antigen is unknown. Regarding the study as a whole: Researchers did not determine the expanded peripheral T cells' antigen specificity.

This table comes from immunoSEQ multiplex PCR, and its TCRdb copy is limited to in-frame clones, with some not included. There are approximately 69,000 clones in the sample; 84% occur only once, and approximately 7.2% lies in the top ten. The TCR was taken from an adult with an advanced solid tumor such as melanoma, head and neck, liver or kidney cancer. Sequencing used CD4+ or CD8+ T cells sorted from blood, obtained in a trial of the OX40 agonist ivuxolimab.

The CDR3 here is CASSLMISGGKETQYF. For the CDR3, the DNA is TGTGCCAGCAGCTTAATGATTAGCGGGGGGAAAGAGACCCAGTACTTC. The genes are TRBV7-2 and TRBJ2-5, with 10 bases identical to TRBD2. CDR3 length equals 16 residues. V shed 2 bases and J 3 bases; nucleotides not matched to a gene: 6. Germline V gene lookup returns CDR1 SGHTA and CDR2 FQGNSA.